This T cell receptor (beta chain) was recorded in a study of T cell responses to AZD1222 COVID-19 vaccine. Points from the study as a whole: Reportedly, nearly half of unique spike TCRs recognized epitopes outside B.1.351/B.1.1.7 mutations. Repertoire sampling was restricted to post-peak T cell response timepoints.

With 4 bases removed from V and 4 bases from J, the gap between germline ends came to 11 bases. This CDR3 has 14 residues. CDR1 and CDR2 from the germline V gene are LGHDT and YNNKEL (reference sequence). Profiled with immunoSEQ multiplex PCR; TCRdb holds only in-frame clones, not every one. Of about 190,000 clones detected, under 95% appear once; the ten largest clones hold roughly 0.99%. Points on this clone: Its target is not known.

The chain recombines TRBV3-1 (or the pseudogene TRBV3-2) with TRBJ1-5; D is perhaps TRBD1 (6 bases). This receptor was taken from an adult in good health. Sequenced here: peripheral blood, sampled on day 0 of AZD1222 vaccination. CDR3 bases: TGTGCCAGCAGCCCGCTCACAGGGAATCAGCCCCAGCATTTT. Its translation: CASSPLTGNQPQHF.